The TCR beta chain described here comes from a study of T cell repertoires in cytomegalovirus infection. Germline assignment: CDR1 MNHEY and CDR2 SVGAGI. The V and J ends lost 2 bases and 2 bases respectively, with 13 bases between them. This CDR3 contains 16 residues. Note on this clonotype: The target antigen is unknown.

MiXCR, applied by TCRdb to the reads, yields one record per CDR3 protein. The data hold around 750,000 distinct CDR3 sequences, with approximately 30% observed a single time. The sequence was collected from a human donor in good health (CMV status not recorded). Some clones in this sample may be carry-over from other donors' samples. The starting material was cultured CD8+ T cells from PBMCs, obtained from culture after CMV antigen stimulation. This chain uses TRBV6-5 with TRBJ2-1, with D perhaps matching TRBD1 or TRBD2 (6 bases each). DNA for the CDR3: TGTGCCAGCAGTTACGGGGTGGGGGGCCCCTACAATGAGCAGTTCTTC. Residues: CASSYGVGGPYNEQFF.